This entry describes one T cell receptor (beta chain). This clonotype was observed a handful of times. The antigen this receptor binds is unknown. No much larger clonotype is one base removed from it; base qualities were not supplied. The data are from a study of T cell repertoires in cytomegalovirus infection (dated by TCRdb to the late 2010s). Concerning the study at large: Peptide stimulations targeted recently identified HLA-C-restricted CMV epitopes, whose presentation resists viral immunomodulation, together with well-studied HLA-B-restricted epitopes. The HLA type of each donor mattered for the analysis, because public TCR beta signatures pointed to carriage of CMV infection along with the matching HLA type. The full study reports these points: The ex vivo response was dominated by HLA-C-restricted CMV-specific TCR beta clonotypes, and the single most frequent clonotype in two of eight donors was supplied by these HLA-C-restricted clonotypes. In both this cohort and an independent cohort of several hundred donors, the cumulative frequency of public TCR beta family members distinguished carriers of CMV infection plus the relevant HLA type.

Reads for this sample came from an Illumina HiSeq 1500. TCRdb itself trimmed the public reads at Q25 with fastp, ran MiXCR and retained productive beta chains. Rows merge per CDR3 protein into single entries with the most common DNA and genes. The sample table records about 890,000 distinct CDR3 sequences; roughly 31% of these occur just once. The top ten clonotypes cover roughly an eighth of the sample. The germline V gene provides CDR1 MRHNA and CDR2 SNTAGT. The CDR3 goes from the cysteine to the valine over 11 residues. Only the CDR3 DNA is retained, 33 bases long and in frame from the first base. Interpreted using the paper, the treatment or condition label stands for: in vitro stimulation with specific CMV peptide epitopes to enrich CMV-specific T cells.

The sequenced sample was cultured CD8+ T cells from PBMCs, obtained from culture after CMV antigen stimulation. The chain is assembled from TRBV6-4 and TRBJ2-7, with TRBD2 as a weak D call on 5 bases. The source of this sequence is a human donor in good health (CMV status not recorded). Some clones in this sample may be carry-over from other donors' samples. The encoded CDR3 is CASSGGWEQYV. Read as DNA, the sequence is TGTGCCAGCAGCGGTGGCTGGGAGCAGTACGTT.